Each of the 32 T cell receptor beta chains below was sequenced from the same sample in a study of CD4 and CD8 cells across lung adenocarcinoma regions. TCRdb re-called the PCR reads through MiXCR, storing one row per CDR3 protein. The sample lists about 3,700 distinct CDR3 sequences, about 56% occurring once. The sequenced material came from CD4+ T cells from the margin of a lung tumor. The receptors were sampled from a female donor with lung adenocarcinoma. The CD4 and CD8 labels of this study may be unreliable.

Points on this clonotype: An end of the junction does not agree with germline; a read error may underlie this. The V gene is TRBV28, the J gene TRBJ2-2, with 7 bases lining up with TRBD1. The germline CDR1 and CDR2 sequences are MDHEN and SYDVKM. The length of the CDR3 is 15 residues. The CDR3: CASSYDRVGTEELFF. CDR3 nucleotides: TGTGCCAGCAGTTACGACAGGGTCGGCACCGAGGAGCTGTTTTTT.

This clonotype was detected only a few times. CDR3 sequence reads: CASSETSGQETQYF. The CDR3 DNA follows: TGTGCCAGCAGTGAGACTAGCGGCCAAGAGACCCAGTACTTC. This rearrangement joins TRBV25-1 to TRBJ2-5; TRBD2 matches at 9 bases. The CDR3 spans 14 residues. Germline-derived CDR1 and CDR2 are MGHDK and SYGVNS. The trim removed 3 bases at V and 1 base at J, leaving 0 bases unmatched. The variable domain in full, completed from reference TRBV25-1 and TRBJ2-5, reads EADIYQTPRYLVIGTGKKITLECSQTMGHDKMYWYQQDPGMELHLIHYSYGVNSTEKGDLSSESTVSRIRTEHFPLTLESARPSHTSQYLCASSETSGQETQYFGPGTRLLVL.

The chain recombines TRBV6-5 with TRBJ1-2; D is uncertain. Trimming shortened V by 7 bases and J by 4 bases, and 22 bases separated the two germline ends. The CDR3 is 16 residues long. Germline CDR1 reads MNHEY; CDR2 reads SVGAGI. The CDR3 coding sequence is TGTGCCAGCAATTTGGGTTTCGGCAAATCTTTCTATGGCTACACCTTC. Translated, it gives CASNLGFGKSFYGYTF.

A few counts support this clonotype. The chain has TRBV7-2 and TRBJ2-5; 10 bases match TRBD2. In germline, CDR1 is SGHTA, CDR2 FQGNSA. The CDR3 is 14 residues long. V dropped 4 bases and J dropped 4; count of bases not matched to a gene: 3. Written as DNA, the CDR3 is TGTGCCAGCAGCTCTAGCGGGAGCAGAGAGACCCAGTACTTC. It translates to CASSSSGSRETQYF. Full variable domain (outside the CDR3, taken from reference TRBV7-2 and TRBJ2-5): GAGVSQSPSNKVTEKGKDVELRCDPISGHTALYWYRQSLGQGLEFLIYFQGNSAPDKSGLPSDRFSAERTGGSVSTLTIQRTQQEDSAVYLCASSSSGSRETQYFGPGTRLLVL.

By its share, this clonotype is large. The CDR3 nucleotides are TGTGCCAGCAGTGAGGGACCGGGGAATGAGCAGTTCTTC. It codes for CASSEGPGNEQFF. V gene TRBV25-1 combines with J gene TRBJ2-1, with D perhaps TRBD1 or TRBD2 (5 bases each). V was cut by 3 bases and J by 7 bases, with 10 bases left in between. The CDR3 sequence is 13 residues long. CDR1 and CDR2 (germline): MGHDK, SYGVNS.

This clonotype qualifies as medium-sized. J is TRBJ1-2 and V is TRBV6-1, with a tentative D call TRBD1 (5 bases). CDR3 length: 12 amino acids. The V and J ends lost 7 bases and 6 bases respectively, with 12 bases between them. The germline V gene has CDR1 MNHNS and CDR2 SASEGT. CDR3 DNA sequence: TGTGCCAGCACGAGCAGGGTAGATGGCTACACCTTC. The encoded protein is CASTSRVDGYTF.

Comments on this clonotype: A read error may account for a junction end that differs from germline. The rearrangement uses TRBV6-1 and TRBJ2-4; maybe TRBD2 (6 bases). The CDR3 has 14 residues. Germline V gene data show CDR1 as MNHNS and CDR2 as SASEGT. CDR3 in DNA: TGTGCCAGCTTGGGGAGGAGAGCCACAGACATGCAGTACTTC. Its protein product is CASLGRRATDMQYF.

A word on this clonotype: One end of the junction is discordant with germline, which a read error may explain. This chain connects TRBV6-1 to TRBJ2-3, with 8 bases lining up with TRBD2. Germline CDR1 and CDR2: MNHNS and SASEGT. The CDR3 spans 17 residues. The CDR3 DNA reads TGTGCCAGCAGTCAGGTGGCGGGGGGCCGTGACCCAGATACCCAGTATTTC. Its translation: CASSQVAGGRDPDTQYF.

This chain uses TRBV6-5 with TRBJ2-1; 11 bases map to TRBD1. Matching the DNA end better, TRBJ2-7 makes the J call doubtful. The germline gives CDR1 MNHEY, CDR2 SVGAGI. The CDR3 is made up of 15 amino acids. The CDR3: CASSYSGTGGYEQYF. The CDR3 region has the DNA TGTGCCAGCAGTTACTCCGGGACAGGGGGCTACGAGCAGTACTTC.

This clonotype is deemed medium-sized. The gene calls are TRBV12-3 or TRBV12-4 and TRBJ1-2, with TRBD1 matching over 12 bases. The CDR3 length is 16 residues. V dropped 6 bases and J dropped 7; count of bases not matched to a gene: 12. The CDR3 spells CASSLYRDRGRGGYTF. The CDR3 bases are TGTGCCAGCAGCCTCTACCGGGACAGGGGGCGCGGTGGCTACACCTTC.

By sample share, this clonotype is medium-sized. The chain couples TRBV6-1 to TRBJ2-6; D uncertain. The germline gives CDR1 MNHNS, CDR2 SASEGT. The length of the CDR3 is 16 residues. The V and J ends lost 6 bases and 0 bases respectively, with 12 bases between them. The CDR3 bases are TGTGCCAGCAGCGCCGAGCCCTTCTCTGGGGCCAACGTCCTGACTTTC. Amino acid sequence: CASSAEPFSGANVLTF.

This clonotype has a handful of counts. This chain joins TRBV6-5 and TRBJ1-2; D is undetermined. CDR1 and CDR2 (germline): MNHEY, SVGAGI. The V gene lost 2 bases and the J gene lost 5 bases, with 3 bases spanning the gap. This CDR3 is 11 amino acids long. CDR3: CASSYTYGYTF. The CDR3 DNA sequence: TGTGCCAGCAGTTACACTTATGGCTACACCTTC.

The rearrangement links TRBV10-3 to TRBJ2-7; 7 bases fit TRBD1. From germline, CDR1 is ENHRY and CDR2 SYGVKD. The CDR3 is made up of 12 amino acids. The V gene end was trimmed by 10 bases and the J gene end by 3 bases; junction bases not matched to a gene: 6. In DNA, the CDR3 is TGTGCCACCAAACGGGACAGCTACGAGCAGTACTTC. The encoded protein is CATKRDSYEQYF.

This clonotype was observed a few times. The chain joins TRBV7-2 to TRBJ2-1; TRBD2 might be the D (7 bases). Germline assignment: CDR1 SGHTA and CDR2 FQGNSA. The CDR3 is made up of 14 amino acids. Between the trimmed V and J ends, which lost 5 bases and 5 bases, there was a span of 13 bases. The CDR3 sequence: CASSNGGPNNEQFF. The CDR3 nucleotides read TGTGCCAGCAGCAACGGGGGGCCAAACAATGAGCAGTTCTTC.

The gene calls are TRBV6-1 and TRBJ2-1; 7 bases are shared with TRBD2. Per germline, CDR1 MNHNS and CDR2 SASEGT. This CDR3 contains 18 residues. After removal of 2 bases from V and 4 bases from J, the junction contained 14 bases not matched to a gene. CDR3 sequence reads: CASSEFGGGPGTYNEQFF. The CDR3 region has the DNA TGTGCCAGCAGTGAATTTGGGGGAGGGCCTGGTACTTACAATGAGCAGTTCTTC.

The CDR3 nucleotides are TGTGCCGCGCGGGGGCGGAGAGGCAAAGATACGCAGTATTTT. This encodes CAARGRRGKDTQYF. The chain is built from TRBV10-3 and TRBJ2-4; maybe TRBD2 (7 bases). The DNA end favors TRBJ2-3, so the J call may be wrong. This CDR3 region has 14 residues. Germline V gene sequence: CDR1 ENHRY, CDR2 SYGVKD.

A few counts support this clonotype. V and J are TRBV12-3 or TRBV12-4 and TRBJ1-2; D gene uncertain. V shed 3 bases and J shed 1 base, with 15 bases lying between them. The CDR3 loop spans 16 amino acids. The CDR3 reads CASSLGSFSNNYGYTF. For the CDR3, the DNA is TGTGCCAGCAGTTTGGGCTCCTTCTCGAATAACTATGGCTACACCTTC.

The V call is TRBV27, the J call TRBJ2-1; D may match TRBD1 or TRBD2 (5 bases each). The CDR3 loop spans 16 amino acids. Germline lookup yields CDR1 MNHEY and CDR2 SMNVEV (reference sequence). The germline V and J ends were trimmed by 4 bases and 9 bases, with 22 bases remaining between them. Here the CDR3 DNA reads TGTGCCAGCAGTTCGATGGGGGTAGGGTATCAGGGTGAGCAGTTCTTC. It is translated as CASSSMGVGYQGEQFF.

The chain joins TRBV27 to TRBJ2-6; no definite D call. Germline CDR1 is MNHEY and CDR2 is SMNVEV (reference sequence). Trimming took off 5 bases at V and 0 bases at J, with 8 bases between the two ends. The CDR3 runs to 15 residues. The chain's CDR3 is CASSAHSSGANVLTF. The CDR3, as DNA: TGTGCCAGCAGTGCCCACAGCTCTGGGGCCAACGTCCTGACTTTC. Full variable domain (rest looked up from reference TRBV27 and TRBJ2-6): EAQVTQNPRYLITVTGKKLTVTCSQNMNHEYMSWYRQDPGLGLRQIYYSMNVEVTDKGDVPEGYKVSRKEKRNFPLILESPSPNQTSLYFCASSAHSSGANVLTFGAGSRLTVL.

By sample share, this clonotype is medium-sized. The chain couples TRBV6-1 to TRBJ2-1; 8 nucleotides match TRBD2. The DNA end lines up better with TRBJ2-7; the J call may be wrong. Germline CDR1 MNHNS, CDR2 SASEGT. The CDR3 loop spans 15 amino acids. CDR3 nucleotides: TGTGCCAGCAGCCGACCGGGACTAGTTGGCTACGAGCAGTACTTC. Its protein product is CASSRPGLVGYEQYF.

This clonotype has only one observation. The chain uses TRBV6-1 and TRBJ2-1, with 7 bases aligning to TRBD2. The J call could be wrong; TRBJ2-7 is a better fit for the DNA end. CDR3 length: 14 residues. Germline CDR1 and CDR2: MNHNS and SASEGT. CDR3 nucleotides: TGTGCGGGCTTGGGGGGGAGTGCACCAGATACGCAGTACTTC. Protein product: CAGLGGSAPDTQYF.

The chain employs TRBV4-2 and TRBJ2-1, with a weak D call TRBD1 (7 bases). Trimming cost V 0 bases and J 4 bases, with 10 bases left between them. Germline assignment: CDR1 LGHNA and CDR2 YNFKEQ. The CDR3 runs to 15 residues. In DNA form, the CDR3 reads TGTGCCAGCAGCCAAGATCAGGGGGGTTACAATGAGCAGTTCTTC. Translating gives CASSQDQGGYNEQFF.

The gene calls are TRBV4-2 and TRBJ2-1; TRBD2 matches 8 bases. The ends lost 2 bases at V and 8 bases at J; junction bases unmatched: 5. This CDR3 is built from 14 residues. In germline, CDR1 is LGHNA, CDR2 YNFKEQ. CDR3 amino acids: CASSQTRGDDEQFF. CDR3 bases: TGTGCCAGCAGCCAAACGCGGGGGGACGATGAGCAGTTCTTC.

This clonotype is categorized as medium-sized. The chain recombines TRBV12-3 or TRBV12-4 with TRBJ2-5; D might be TRBD1 or TRBD2, each matching 5 bases. This CDR3 contains 13 residues. Trimming removed 5 bases at V and 5 bases at J, with 12 bases between. The CDR3 coding sequence is TGTGCCAGCAGTAGGGCCGGGGCGGAGACCCAGTACTTC. Protein: CASSRAGAETQYF.

J is TRBJ2-3 and V is TRBV6-1; 7 bases fit TRBD2. The length of the CDR3 is 16 residues. CDR1 and CDR2 from the germline V gene are MNHNS and SASEGT. The junction had 10 bases not matched to a gene; V was cut back by 3 bases and J by 4 bases. The DNA for the CDR3 is TGTGCCAGCAGTGACAGGTGGGGGGGAGGACCAGATACGCAGTATTTT. Its protein product is CASSDRWGGGPDTQYF.

This clonotype appeared a few times. The chain has TRBV12-3 or TRBV12-4 and TRBJ2-2; TRBD2 agrees at 7 bases. The V gene end was trimmed by 3 bases and the J gene end by 5 bases; junction bases not matched to a gene: 3. CDR3 length: 14 amino acids. The CDR3 reads CASSFRGGTGELFF. CDR3 DNA sequence: TGTGCCAGCAGTTTTAGGGGAGGGACCGGGGAGCTGTTTTTT.

The chain links TRBV7-8 to TRBJ2-1; tentatively, D is TRBD1 (6 bases). CDR3 length equals 13 residues. V lost 5 bases and J lost 7, with 12 bases in between. Germline-derived CDR1 and CDR2 are SGHVS and FQNEAQ. The CDR3 region is CASSQNRVNEQFF. CDR3 sequence (DNA): TGTGCCAGCAGCCAAAACAGGGTTAATGAGCAGTTCTTC.

This clonotype is classed as medium-sized. The V gene is TRBV6-4, the J gene TRBJ2-3, with D perhaps TRBD1 or TRBD2 (5 bases each). The CDR3 is 15 residues long. CDR1 is MRHNA, CDR2 SNTAGT, per germline. The V gene lost 6 bases and the J gene lost 0 bases, with 13 bases spanning the gap. CDR3 nucleotide sequence: TGTGCCAGCAGAGAGGGGACGGCAAGCACAGATACGCAGTATTTT. Protein: CASREGTASTDTQYF.

In nucleotides, the CDR3 is TGCGCCAGCAAGGTCAGGCAAGACCCAGATACGCAGTATTTT. Its translation: CASKVRQDPDTQYF. J is TRBJ2-3 and V is TRBV10-1, with D unresolved. Germline lookup yields CDR1 WNHNN and CDR2 SYGVQD (reference sequence). There are 14 residues in the CDR3. V lost 7 bases and J lost 4, with 15 bases in between.

This clonotype is categorized as medium-sized (0.01 to 0.1%). The chain carries TRBV10-1 and TRBJ2-1, with D possibly TRBD2 on 6 matching bases. Germline values: CDR1 WNHNN, CDR2 SYGVQD (reference sequence). The ends were cut back, 3 bases at V and 7 bases at J, with 16 bases in the middle. This CDR3 has 15 residues. Here the CDR3 DNA reads TGCGCCAGCAGTGATTCTAGCGCCAGCGGGAATGAGCAGTTCTTC. It codes for CASSDSSASGNEQFF.

J is TRBJ2-7 and V is TRBV6-1, with 11 bases identical to TRBD1. The V and J ends lost 8 bases and 5 bases, in that order; junction bases with no gene match: 11. CDR3 length equals 15 residues. CDR1 and CDR2 (germline): MNHNS, SASEGT. The CDR3, as DNA: TGTGCCAGCCTGGAGGCACCGGGACAGGGGGACGAGCAGTACTTC. Translation: CASLEAPGQGDEQYF.

With respect to this clonotype: The germline gene is not matched at one end of the junction; a read error may be the cause. This chain joins TRBV6-1 and TRBJ2-3; D might be TRBD2 (7 bases). Germline V gene sequence: CDR1 MNHNS, CDR2 SASEGT. The length of the CDR3 is 16 residues. CDR3 region: CASRGGGGGGPETQYF. In DNA form, the CDR3 reads TGTGCCAGCAGGGGGGGAGGGGGGGGGGGCCCAGAGACCCAGTATTTC.